A single sample gave rise to the 32 T cell receptor beta chains below, sequenced in a study of cytomegalovirus exposure and HLA in healthy donors (dated by TCRdb to about 2017). Libraries were constructed by the immunoSEQ multiplex PCR assay. The multiplex PCR relied on a mix of 60 forward primers for TCR Vbeta segments and 13 reverse primers for TCR Jbeta segments. Entries here come from immuneACCESS through TCRdb and include only in-frame sequences with V and J called. Some clones fail to appear in such tables; in the studies checked, an unresolved V gene covers under half of the shortfall, and the cause of the remainder is unknown. The sample table shows some 150,000 clones, and approximately 70% are seen once. Clones ranked in the top ten supply about 2% of the sample. What was sequenced was PBMCs. Source of these receptors: a woman aged 55-70 years in good health and CMV-seropositive.

In its sample, this clone was seen a few times. Other DNA sequences of this sample code for an identical CDR3. The chain is built from TRBV12-5 and TRBJ1-2, with 8 bases matching TRBD1. Losses at the gene ends were 3 bases for V and 5 bases for J; bases not matched to a gene: 8. Germline V gene sequence: CDR1 LGHNT, CDR2 FRNRAP. There are 15 residues in the CDR3. The CDR3 sequence is CASGFWPGQAYGYTF. CDR3 sequence (DNA): TGTGCTAGTGGTTTTTGGCCGGGACAGGCGTATGGCTACACCTTC.

The rearrangement uses TRBV25-1 and TRBJ2-7, with 7 bases that match TRBD1. The ends lost 7 bases at V and 0 bases at J; junction bases unmatched: 6. The CDR3 length is 14 residues. Germline CDR1 reads MGHDK; CDR2 reads SYGVNS. In DNA form, the CDR3 reads TGTGCCAGCACCAGCCGGGACAGCTCCTACGAGCAGTACTTC. Amino acids: CASTSRDSSYEQYF.

This chain connects TRBV5-1 to TRBJ2-5, with 14 bases lining up with TRBD2. This CDR3 has 16 residues. CDR1 and CDR2 from the germline V gene are SGHRS and YFSETQ. V was pared by 4 bases and J by 5 bases, with 7 bases of the junction left unmatched. CDR3 sequence reads: CASSPGTSGSRETQYF. CDR3 nucleotide sequence: TGCGCCAGCAGCCCAGGGACTAGCGGGAGCAGGGAGACCCAGTACTTC.

This sequence joins TRBV18 and TRBJ1-1; perhaps TRBD1 as D (6 bases). The V gene lost 3 bases and the J gene lost 3 bases, with 8 bases spanning the gap. This CDR3 contains 13 residues. Germline V gene sequence: CDR1 KGHSH, CDR2 LQKENI. The CDR3 DNA reads TGTGCCAGCTCACCCCAGGGGTACACTGAAGCTTTCTTT. Residues: CASSPQGYTEAFF. Together with reference TRBV18 and TRBJ1-1, the CDR3 gives the full variable domain: NAGVMQNPRHLVRRRGQEARLRCSPMKGHSHVYWYRQLPEEGLKFMVYLQKENIIDESGMPKERFSAEFPKEGPSILRIQQVVRGDSAAYFCASSPQGYTEAFFGQGTRLTVV.

The chain links TRBV14 to TRBJ1-2, with 7 bases fitting TRBD1. Germline CDR1 SGHDN, CDR2 FVKESK. V dropped 1 base and J dropped 4; count of bases not matched to a gene: 3. The CDR3 is 14 residues long. CDR3 region: CASSQGQGSYGYTF. Written as DNA, the CDR3 is TGTGCCAGCAGCCAAGGACAGGGCTCCTATGGCTACACCTTC.

The chain's CDR3 is CASSAQTGSAEAFF. CDR3 DNA sequence: TGTGCCAGCAGCGCCCAGACAGGGAGCGCTGAAGCTTTCTTT. The chain combines TRBV9 with TRBJ1-1; 7 bases map to TRBD1. The CDR3 totals 14 residues. V lost 3 bases, J lost 6 bases, and 8 bases stayed unmatched. In germline, CDR1 is SGDLS, CDR2 YYNGEE.

This clone was recorded once. The chain uses TRBV25-1 and TRBJ2-1; TRBD2 matches at 8 bases. Trimming removed 3 bases from V and 9 bases from J; junction bases left unmatched: 10. There are 15 residues in the CDR3. CDR1 is MGHDK, CDR2 SYGVNS, per germline. CDR3 residues: CASSDPGRGNREQFF. The CDR3 nucleotides read TGTGCCAGCAGTGACCCCGGGAGGGGTAATCGTGAGCAGTTCTTC.

V usage is TRBV6-5 and J usage is TRBJ1-2; 8 bases fit TRBD1. With 4 bases clipped from V and 2 bases from J, the junction kept 6 bases outside the gene matches. The CDR3 consists of 15 residues. In germline, CDR1 is MNHEY, CDR2 SVGAGI. CDR3 in amino acids: CASSFSRGLNYGYTF. CDR3 bases: TGTGCCAGCAGTTTCAGCAGGGGGCTGAACTATGGCTACACCTTC.

This rearrangement joins TRBV19 to TRBJ2-2; D is undetermined. The CDR3 consists of 14 residues. Between the trimmed V and J ends, which lost 6 bases and 6 bases, there was a span of 14 bases. Germline CDR1 and CDR2: LNHDA and SQIVND (reference sequence). This CDR3 is CASRLGGFPGELFF. CDR3 nucleotide sequence: TGTGCCAGTAGACTCGGTGGTTTCCCCGGGGAGCTGTTTTTT.

This clone came up a few times. The rearrangement links TRBV6-5 to TRBJ1-1; D might be TRBD1 (5 bases). Looked up from germline, CDR1 is MNHEY and CDR2 is SVGAGI. The ends were cut back, 11 bases at V and 1 base at J, with 14 bases in the middle. The CDR3 consists of 13 residues. Here the CDR3 DNA reads TGTGCCGTATACAGGAATCAGAACACTGAAGCTTTCTTT. Its translation: CAVYRNQNTEAFF.

The gene calls are TRBV18 and TRBJ1-3, with D tentatively TRBD1 (6 bases). The V end lost 3 bases, the J end lost 0 bases, and 12 bases lay between the germline ends. This CDR3 spans 16 amino acids. Germline CDR1 and CDR2: KGHSH and LQKENI. The CDR3 loop is CASSPTGQFSGNTIYF. CDR3 DNA: TGTGCCAGCTCACCTACCGGACAGTTCTCTGGAAACACCATATATTTT.

The chain carries TRBV19 and TRBJ2-5, with D unclear. V lost 3 bases and J lost 1, with 12 bases in between. The CDR3 length is 15 residues. The germline V gene has CDR1 LNHDA and CDR2 SQIVND (reference sequence). The CDR3 nucleotides are TGTGCCAGTAGTATTACACAGATCAGCCAAGAGACCCAGTACTTC. Residues: CASSITQISQETQYF.

This chain joins TRBV1 and TRBJ1-5; the table's TRBD1 call for D was not verified on the DNA. TRBV1 is flagged as a pseudogene. The CDR3 contains 18 residues. This chain's CDR3 is CTSSVNSPGQGTAQPQHF. CDR3 DNA: TGCACCAGCAGCGTTAACTCTCCGGGACAGGGAACGGCTCAGCCCCAGCATTTT.

The gene calls are TRBV5-1 and TRBJ1-4; 8 bases fit TRBD1. Germline lookup yields CDR1 SGHRS and CDR2 YFSETQ. The CDR3 extends over 15 amino acids. The trim removed 1 base at V and 7 bases at J, leaving 6 bases unmatched. CDR3 in DNA: TGCGCCAGCAGCTTGATTGGACAGGGAGGTGAAAAACTGTTTTTT. It encodes CASSLIGQGGEKLFF.

This clone is a singleton in its sample. The J gene is TRBJ2-5, the V gene TRBV5-8; D may be TRBD2 (6 bases). V was trimmed by 4 bases and J by 2 bases, leaving 15 bases between them. This CDR3 spans 15 amino acids. Germline CDR1 is SGHTS and CDR2 is YDEGEE. The CDR3 bases are TGTGCCAGCAGCCTAGGAATAGCGGATCAAGAGACCCAGTACTTC. It yields the protein CASSLGIADQETQYF.

Details on this clone: This CDR3 is also generated by other DNA sequences in the sample. The chain joins TRBV28 to TRBJ1-2; 7 bases map to TRBD1. The V gene end was trimmed by 6 bases and the J gene end by 2 bases; junction bases not matched to a gene: 3. Germline V gene lookup returns CDR1 MDHEN and CDR2 SYDVKM. The CDR3 runs to 13 residues. DNA for the CDR3: TGTGCCAGCAGCCGGGGACAGAACTATGGCTACACCTTC. Residues: CASSRGQNYGYTF.

The chain combines TRBV2 with TRBJ1-3, with TRBD1 as a possible D gene (6 bases). The CDR3 covers 13 residues. CDR1 and CDR2 (germline): SNHLY, FYNNEI. V gave up 6 bases and J gave up 2 bases, with 8 bases separating them. CDR3 loop: CASRQGTGNTIYF. The CDR3 region has the DNA TGTGCCAGCAGGCAGGGGACTGGAAACACCATATATTTT.

This sequence joins TRBV28 and TRBJ1-1; 7 bases align to TRBD1. The germline CDR1 and CDR2 sequences are MDHEN and SYDVKM. The CDR3 contains 16 residues. V lost 4 bases to trimming and J lost 0 bases; unmatched junction nucleotides: 8. The CDR3 here is CASSSPNRGLNTEAFF. The DNA of the CDR3 is TGTGCCAGCAGTTCACCTAACAGGGGTTTGAACACTGAAGCTTTCTTT.

The chain couples TRBV5-1 to TRBJ1-1; weak D call: TRBD1 (5 bases). The V and J ends lost 1 base and 4 bases respectively, with 11 bases between them. CDR1 SGHRS and CDR2 YFSETQ come from the germline V gene. This CDR3 has 14 amino acids. The CDR3 loop reads CASSLSRGATEAFF. The CDR3 DNA reads as TGCGCCAGCAGCTTGTCTAGGGGTGCCACTGAAGCTTTCTTT.

This clone was observed a few times. This chain joins TRBV25-1 and TRBJ1-4; 7 nucleotides agree with TRBD1. There are 14 residues in the CDR3. CDR1 and CDR2 from the germline V gene are MGHDK and SYGVNS. Trimming took 8 bases from V and 8 from J; bases not matched to a gene: 11. The CDR3 sequence: CASVKTGLGEKLFF. The DNA for the CDR3 is TGTGCCAGCGTGAAGACAGGGCTCGGAGAAAAACTGTTTTTT.

This chain links TRBV6-1 with TRBJ1-2; possibly TRBD1 for D (6 bases). Per germline, CDR1 MNHNS and CDR2 SASEGT. This CDR3 has 13 amino acids. The V and J ends lost 7 bases and 2 bases respectively, with 11 bases between them. In nucleotides, the CDR3 is TGTGCCAGCACAAGGACAGACAACTATGGCTACACCTTC. Translated: CASTRTDNYGYTF.

Only one count was recorded for this clone. The chain combines TRBV27 with TRBJ2-5; the match to TRBD2 covers 7 bases. The germline gives CDR1 MNHEY, CDR2 SMNVEV (reference sequence). This CDR3 comprises 14 residues. With 5 bases clipped from V and 1 base from J, the junction kept 4 bases outside the gene matches. This CDR3 reads CASSRAGLQETQYF. The CDR3 nucleotides read TGTGCCAGCAGTCGAGCGGGGCTCCAAGAGACCCAGTACTTC.

This rearrangement joins TRBV5-1 to TRBJ2-5; D ambiguous. The germline V gene has CDR1 SGHRS and CDR2 YFSETQ. Trimming took 5 bases from V and 5 from J, leaving 10 bases between them. This CDR3 contains 12 residues. The CDR3: CASSPALETQYF. CDR3 in DNA: TGCGCCAGCAGTCCAGCGCTGGAGACCCAGTACTTC.

This rearrangement joins TRBV5-1 to TRBJ2-7; 9 nucleotides agree with TRBD2. V lost 5 bases, J lost 7 bases, and 10 bases stayed unmatched. Germline V lookup: CDR1 SGHRS, CDR2 YFSETQ. The CDR3 runs to 14 residues. CDR3 bases: TGCGCCAGCAGTCGAGCGGGAGGTTCGAGAGAGCAGTACTTC. This sequence encodes CASSRAGGSREQYF.

The chain employs TRBV5-4 and TRBJ1-2; 9 nucleotides line up with TRBD1. The J segment lost 8 bases and the V segment lost 6 bases, leaving 20 bases of the junction unmatched. The CDR3 totals 17 residues. Germline CDR1 and CDR2: SGHNT and YYREEE (reference sequence). CDR3: CASTMGPGTGQAAGYTF. As DNA, the CDR3 is TGTGCCAGCACCATGGGTCCCGGGACAGGGCAGGCTGCCGGCTACACCTTC.

The V gene is TRBV6-5, the J gene TRBJ1-1, with TRBD1 matching 10 bases. The CDR3 is 15 amino acids. The germline gives CDR1 MNHEY, CDR2 SVGAGI. Trimming removed 2 bases from V and 3 bases from J; junction bases left unmatched: 3. The CDR3 DNA reads as TGTGCCAGCAGTTACGGGACAGGGGTTGACACTGAAGCTTTCTTT. This codes for CASSYGTGVDTEAFF.

The rearrangement joins TRBV7-6 to TRBJ2-1; D may be TRBD2 (5 bases). Germline CDR1 SGHVS, CDR2 FNYEAQ. This CDR3 comprises 15 residues. Trimming removed 4 bases at V and 4 bases at J, with 14 bases between. The CDR3 coding sequence is TGTGCCAGCAGCTCCGGACTGGCGGCTTACAATGAGCAGTTCTTC. Translation gives CASSSGLAAYNEQFF.

This clone has a handful of counts. The V call is TRBV5-1, the J call TRBJ1-3; D gene uncertain. Germline loops: CDR1 SGHRS, CDR2 YFSETQ. This CDR3 is 14 amino acids long. With 4 bases removed from V and 0 bases from J, the gap between germline ends came to 8 bases. The CDR3 here is CASSLQASGNTIYF. The CDR3 DNA reads TGCGCCAGCAGCCTGCAGGCCTCTGGAAACACCATATATTTT.

A few counts support this clone. The V and J genes are TRBV7-9 and TRBJ1-1, with TRBD1 matching over 7 bases. The length of the CDR3 is 14 residues. Per the germline V gene, CDR1 is SEHNR and CDR2 is FQNEAQ (reference sequence). The trim removed 5 bases at V and 1 base at J, leaving 4 bases unmatched. CDR3 region: CASSRDSRNTEAFF. As DNA, the CDR3 is TGTGCCAGCAGCCGGGACAGTAGGAACACTGAAGCTTTCTTT. The complete variable domain, with remaining parts taken from reference TRBV7-9 and TRBJ1-1, reads DTGVSQNPRHKITKRGQNVTFRCDPISEHNRLYWYRQTLGQGPEFLTYFQNEAQLEKSRLLSDRFSAERPKGSFSTLEIQRTEQGDSAMYLCASSRDSRNTEAFFGQGTRLTVV.

In this sample, this clone turned up a few times. The J gene is TRBJ1-1, the V gene TRBV10-3, with 9 bases fitting TRBD1. Germline V gives CDR1 ENHRY, CDR2 SYGVKD. This CDR3 region has 13 residues. J lost 10 bases, V lost 6 bases, and 9 bases had no gene match. The CDR3 sequence is CAIRTTGGVRAFF. DNA of the CDR3: TGTGCCATCAGGACGACAGGGGGAGTTCGAGCTTTCTTT.

The gene calls are TRBV29-1 and TRBJ1-1, with D maybe TRBD1 (6 bases). Trimming removed 4 bases at V and 0 bases at J, with 9 bases between. The CDR3 extends over 13 amino acids. Germline V gene data show CDR1 as SQVTM and CDR2 as ANQGSEA. CDR3: CSVAGHVNTEAFF. The CDR3 bases are TGCAGCGTTGCGGGACACGTGAACACTGAAGCTTTCTTT.

The chain combines TRBV29-1 with TRBJ2-3; TRBD2 agrees at 8 bases. J was trimmed by 1 base and V by 2 bases; bases with no gene match: 2. The CDR3 has 14 residues. Germline V gene data show CDR1 as SQVTM and CDR2 as ANQGSEA. DNA for the CDR3: TGCAGCGTTGAAAGCGGGAGCCGCACAGATACGCAGTATTTT. It is translated as CSVESGSRTDTQYF.